Below, 26 T cell receptor beta chains from the same sample are listed, as sequenced in a study of PD-1 blockade in classical Hodgkin lymphoma. Relapse after autologous stem cell transplantation occurred in every patient, and brentuximab vedotin exposure varied. Method: immunoSEQ multiplex PCR; TCRdb's copy keeps in-frame clones and lacks some. Of fewer than 25,000 clones in the sample, approximately 80% were seen once. Sequencing was performed on peripheral blood mononuclear cells (PBMCs), taken at baseline. Receptor source: a human donor with classical Hodgkin lymphoma.

The chain recombines TRBV28 with TRBJ2-3; D tentatively reads TRBD1 or TRBD2 (6 bases each). CDR3 length: 14 amino acids. Between the trimmed V and J ends, which lost 3 bases and 5 bases, there was a span of 12 bases. Germline values: CDR1 MDHEN, CDR2 SYDVKM. The CDR3 coding sequence is TGTGCCAGCAGTTTCGGGGGACAACTAGATACGCAGTATTTT. It specifies CASSFGGQLDTQYF. The full variable domain, rest sourced from reference TRBV28 and TRBJ2-3, is DVKVTQSSRYLVKRTGEKVFLECVQDMDHENMFWYRQDPGLGLRLIYFSYDVKMKEKGDIPEGYSVSREKKERFSLILESASTNQTSMYLCASSFGGQLDTQYFGPGTRLTVL.

V usage is TRBV27 and J usage is TRBJ1-4, with D uncertain. The CDR3 spans 14 residues. Trimming pared 7 bases from V and 0 bases from J, leaving 9 bases between. Per the germline V gene, CDR1 is MNHEY and CDR2 is SMNVEV (reference sequence). CDR3 residues: CASKVGPTNEKLFF. For the CDR3, the DNA is TGTGCCAGCAAAGTGGGCCCAACTAATGAAAAACTGTTTTTT.

The chain recombines TRBV7-9 with TRBJ1-3; D remains unclear. The CDR3 covers 14 residues. The V gene lost 0 bases and the J gene lost 1 base, with 4 bases spanning the gap. Germline CDR1 is SEHNR and CDR2 is FQNEAQ (reference sequence). The CDR3, as DNA: TGTGCCAGCAGCTTAGCGGGTTCTGGAAACACCATATATTTT. Translation: CASSLAGSGNTIYF.

The gene calls are TRBV4-2 and TRBJ2-5; either TRBD1 or TRBD2 may supply D (6 bases each). Germline V lookup: CDR1 LGHNA, CDR2 YNFKEQ. V lost 0 bases and J 5 bases, leaving 13 bases between the germline ends. CDR3 length: 15 residues. The CDR3 region is CASSQERGVGETQYF. The CDR3 nucleotides are TGTGCCAGCAGCCAAGAGAGGGGGGTAGGTGAGACCCAGTACTTC.

The chain uses TRBV7-2 and TRBJ2-3; a possible D gene is TRBD2 (5 bases). Between the trimmed V and J ends, which lost 1 base and 4 bases, there was a span of 12 bases. This CDR3 region has 15 residues. Germline V gene sequence: CDR1 SGHTA, CDR2 FQGNSA. The DNA of the CDR3 is TGTGCCAGCAGCTTAGTGGGGAGATGGTCAGATACGCAGTATTTT. Amino acids: CASSLVGRWSDTQYF.

This chain joins TRBV4-1 and TRBJ2-5; D may be TRBD2 (6 bases). The CDR3 is 13 residues long. Germline CDR1 is MGHRA and CDR2 is YSYEKL. V lost 5 bases to trimming and J lost 2 bases, with 9 bases between them. The CDR3 spells CASSGGLQETQYF. CDR3 DNA: TGCGCCAGCAGCGGGGGGTTACAAGAGACCCAGTACTTC.

V gene TRBV11-2 combines with J gene TRBJ1-6; a weak D match, TRBD1 (6 bases). Germline V gene lookup returns CDR1 SGHAT and CDR2 FQNNGV. The germline V and J ends were trimmed by 5 bases and 4 bases, with 9 bases remaining between them. The CDR3 extends over 14 amino acids. DNA for the CDR3: TGTGCCAGCAGCCGGACAGATTATAATTCACCCCTCCACTTT. It specifies CASSRTDYNSPLHF.

A few counts support this clone. This chain links TRBV29-1 with TRBJ2-1; the D gene could be TRBD1 or TRBD2 (5 bases each). The V and J ends lost 7 bases and 3 bases respectively, with 13 bases between them. The germline CDR1 and CDR2 sequences are SQVTM and ANQGSEA. The CDR3 has 13 residues. Here the CDR3 DNA reads TGCAGCGGTGGGACCCTTAGCTACAATGAGCAGTTCTTC. As protein: CSGGTLSYNEQFF.

The chain uses TRBV6-5 and TRBJ2-7; possible D gene TRBD1, 5 bases. From germline, CDR1 is MNHEY and CDR2 SVGAGI. This CDR3 has 15 residues. Trimming removed 2 bases at V and 3 bases at J, with 14 bases between. In DNA form, the CDR3 reads TGTGCCAGCAGTTACGGGGCAGGTGTTTTCTACGAGCAGTACTTC. As protein: CASSYGAGVFYEQYF.

This chain joins TRBV5-1 and TRBJ1-6; the D gene is possibly TRBD1 (6 bases). Deletions cut 3 bases from V and 8 bases from J, with 12 bases between. CDR3 length: 14 residues. Germline values: CDR1 SGHRS, CDR2 YFSETQ. The CDR3 coding sequence is TGCGCCAGCAGCTCACAGGGTTGGGATTCACCCCTCCACTTT. This gives the protein CASSSQGWDSPLHF.

The chain has TRBV6-4 and TRBJ2-3, with 10 bases that match TRBD2. Germline V gene data show CDR1 as MRHNA and CDR2 as SNTAGT. This CDR3 region has 15 residues. With V trimmed by 2 bases and J by 3 bases, 2 bases remained unmatched. The CDR3: CASSDTSGVTDTQYF. CDR3 sequence (DNA): TGTGCCAGCAGTGACACTAGCGGGGTTACAGATACGCAGTATTTT.

Note on this clone: This specimen includes other DNA sequences encoding the same CDR3. The chain recombines TRBV11-2 with TRBJ2-3; TRBD2 agrees at 8 bases. The germline V gene encodes CDR1 SGHAT and CDR2 FQNNGV. CDR3 length: 15 amino acids. Germline trimming cut 5 bases from V and 0 bases from J; bases unmatched to any gene: 4. CDR3 residues: CASSPWTSSTDTQYF. CDR3 DNA sequence: TGTGCCAGCAGCCCCTGGACTAGCAGCACAGATACGCAGTATTTT.

This rearrangement joins TRBV4-3 to TRBJ2-3; 12 bases fit TRBD2. CDR1 and CDR2 (germline): LGHNA, YSLEER. The CDR3 totals 17 residues. Germline trimming cut 0 bases from V and 8 bases from J; bases unmatched to any gene: 9. CDR3 protein: CASSQDPPSGGVGTQYF. In DNA form, the CDR3 reads TGCGCCAGCAGCCAAGATCCCCCTAGCGGGGGGGTAGGTACGCAGTATTTT.

DNA of the CDR3: TGTGCCAGCAGCTTAGAGGGGCGGAATTCACCCCTCCACTTT. Translating gives CASSLEGRNSPLHF. The rearrangement joins TRBV7-3 to TRBJ1-6; perhaps TRBD1 as D (5 bases). CDR1 SGHTA and CDR2 FQGTGA come from the germline V gene. Deletions cut 2 bases from V and 7 bases from J, with 9 bases between. The CDR3 contains 14 residues. The whole variable domain, filled in from reference TRBV7-3 and TRBJ1-6, reads GAGVSQTPSNKVTEKGKYVELRCDPISGHTALYWYRQSLGQGPEFLIYFQGTGAADDSGLPNDRFFAVRPEGSVSTLKIQRTERGDSAVYLCASSLEGRNSPLHFGNGTRLTVT.

This clone was counted only a few times. This sequence joins TRBV28 and TRBJ2-7; maybe TRBD1 (5 bases). Germline V lookup: CDR1 MDHEN, CDR2 SYDVKM. The V end was cut by 2 bases, the J end by 4 bases, with 12 bases between. The CDR3 is made up of 14 amino acids. The CDR3 sequence: CASSLEDREYEQYF. CDR3 DNA sequence: TGTGCCAGCAGTTTAGAAGACAGAGAATACGAGCAGTACTTC. Full variable domain (missing parts from reference TRBV28 and TRBJ2-7): DVKVTQSSRYLVKRTGEKVFLECVQDMDHENMFWYRQDPGLGLRLIYFSYDVKMKEKGDIPEGYSVSREKKERFSLILESASTNQTSMYLCASSLEDREYEQYFGPGTRLTVT.

This clone was counted only a few times. The rearrangement links TRBV5-1 to TRBJ1-3; no reliable D call. V was cut by 2 bases and J by 2 bases, with 14 bases left in between. The length of the CDR3 is 16 residues. CDR1 SGHRS and CDR2 YFSETQ come from the germline V gene. CDR3 DNA: TGCGCCAGCAGCTTTTCCCAGGACGTTCCTGGAAACACCATATATTTT. It encodes CASSFSQDVPGNTIYF.

The chain employs TRBV30 and TRBJ1-5; D remains ambiguous. The CDR3 contains 13 residues. With 0 bases removed from V and 4 bases from J, the gap between germline ends came to 7 bases. Germline CDR1 reads GTSNPN; CDR2 reads SVGIG (reference sequence). The CDR3 nucleotides read TGTGCCTGGAGTGTAAATCAGAATCAGCCCCAGCATTTT. This codes for CAWSVNQNQPQHF. Drawing the rest from reference TRBV30 and TRBJ1-5, the complete variable domain is SQTIHQWPATLVQPVGSPLSLECTVEGTSNPNLYWYRQAAGRGLQLLFYSVGIGQISSEVPQNLSASRPQDRQFILSSKKLLLSDSGFYLCAWSVNQNQPQHFGDGTRLSIL.

The chain combines TRBV5-4 with TRBJ2-7, with TRBD1 matching over 9 bases. This CDR3 has 15 residues. V trimming: 4 bases; J trimming: 3 bases; junction bases outside the gene matches: 8. CDR1 and CDR2 from the germline V gene are SGHNT and YYREEE (reference sequence). CDR3: CASSPGTGSFYEQYF. The CDR3 DNA is TGTGCCAGCAGCCCGGGGACAGGGTCCTTCTACGAGCAGTACTTC.

J is TRBJ1-5 and V is TRBV19; the D gene is possibly TRBD1 (5 bases). The CDR3 has 14 residues. CDR1 and CDR2 (germline): LNHDA, SQIVND (reference sequence). Trimming took 3 bases from V and 6 from J, leaving 12 bases between them. The CDR3 protein is CASSMQGVGQPQHF. CDR3 nucleotide sequence: TGTGCCAGTAGTATGCAAGGGGTCGGTCAGCCCCAGCATTTT.

The chain couples TRBV5-4 to TRBJ2-5, with TRBD2 matching over 11 bases. V trimming: 2 bases; J trimming: 1 base; junction bases outside the gene matches: 4. Germline V gene data show CDR1 as SGHNT and CDR2 as YYREEE (reference sequence). CDR3 length equals 16 residues. For the CDR3, the DNA is TGTGCCAGCAGCTTTCCTAGCGGGGGGTTCCAAGAGACCCAGTACTTC. Protein sequence: CASSFPSGGFQETQYF.

The chain is built from TRBV10-2 and TRBJ2-7; D not resolved. This CDR3 contains 15 residues. Germline V gives CDR1 WSHSY, CDR2 SAAADI. V lost 7 bases and J 0 bases, leaving 16 bases between the germline ends. This chain's CDR3 is CASKKWAASSYEQYF. For the CDR3, the DNA is TGCGCCAGCAAAAAATGGGCCGCAAGCTCCTACGAGCAGTACTTC.

This clone was observed a few times. The chain couples TRBV5-5 to TRBJ1-2; TRBD1 might be the D (6 bases). Trimming took 4 bases from V and 8 from J, leaving 12 bases between them. Looked up from germline, CDR1 is SGHKS and CDR2 is YYEKEE (reference sequence). The CDR3 runs to 12 residues. CDR3 bases: TGTGCCAGCAGCCCGAGGGACACAGGCTACACCTTC. Amino acid sequence: CASSPRDTGYTF.

This chain joins TRBV5-1 and TRBJ2-6, with 11 nucleotides matching TRBD1. J lost 0 bases, V lost 7 bases, and 6 bases had no gene match. The germline gives CDR1 SGHRS, CDR2 YFSETQ. The CDR3 is made up of 17 amino acids. The DNA of the CDR3 is TGCGCCAGCGGTGGACAGGGGGCTAACTCTGGGGCCAACGTCCTGACTTTC. Translated, it gives CASGGQGANSGANVLTF.

The chain combines TRBV7-8 with TRBJ2-2, with a possible D match to TRBD1 (6 bases). Looked up from germline, CDR1 is SGHVS and CDR2 is FQNEAQ. V was clipped by 7 bases and J by 9 bases, with 24 bases between them. The CDR3 consists of 16 residues. This chain's CDR3 is CASTLPGHKGARELFF. The DNA of the CDR3 is TGTGCCAGCACCCTACCGGGACACAAAGGGGCACGGGAGCTGTTTTTT. The whole variable domain, filled in from reference TRBV7-8 and TRBJ2-2, reads GAGVSQSPRYKVAKRGQDVALRCDPISGHVSLFWYQQALGQGPEFLTYFQNEAQLDKSGLPSDRFFAERPEGSVSTLKIQRTQQEDSAVYLCASTLPGHKGARELFFGEGSRLTVL.

The chain combines TRBV5-4 with TRBJ2-1; 7 positions match TRBD2. CDR1 and CDR2 from the germline V gene are SGHNT and YYREEE (reference sequence). The CDR3 contains 15 residues. V was clipped by 3 bases and J by 1 base; unmatched bases: 4. This CDR3 reads CASSSLADSYNEQFF. The CDR3 DNA is TGTGCCAGCAGCTCCCTAGCGGATTCCTACAATGAGCAGTTCTTC.

The chain carries TRBV5-1 and TRBJ1-4; TRBD1 matches 10 bases. The CDR3 sequence is 14 residues long. J lost 6 bases, V lost 4 bases, and 3 bases had no gene match. The V gene's germline CDR1 is SGHRS and CDR2 YFSETQ. The CDR3 DNA reads TGCGCCAGCAGCCCGGGACAGGGGCATGAAAAACTGTTTTTT. The encoded protein is CASSPGQGHEKLFF.